This TCR beta chain was retrieved from a study of T cells in Graves' hyperthyroidism and ophthalmopathy. Trimming pared 1 base from V and 2 bases from J, leaving 13 bases between. Germline V gene lookup returns CDR1 GTSNPN and CDR2 SVGIG (reference sequence). The CDR3 contains 15 residues. Authors of the study amplified TCR beta CDR3 regions from RNA transcripts. Primed by the HTBI set, a first-round RT-PCR was run on the TCR CDR3. TCRdb called the multiplex PCR reads again in MiXCR, with one record for every CDR3 protein. Of about 690,000 distinct CDR3 sequences listed, about 18% are singletons. Newly diagnosed hyperthyroidism patients aged 18 to 65 years had disease lasting under 2 months. Those patients with uncontrolled infection, other autoimmune disease, pregnancy or lactation were excluded. This clonotype was found many times.

Material for sequencing was blood. The rearrangement uses TRBV30 and TRBJ2-3; D possibly corresponds to TRBD1 (6 bases). The sequence derives from a man in his fifties with Graves' hyperthyroidism. CDR3 DNA sequence: TGTGCCTGGAGTGCTACAGGGTGGGCCACAGATACGCAGTATTTT. Translated: CAWSATGWATDTQYF.